This TCR beta chain was identified during a study of CXCR3-negative and CXCR3-positive naive CD8 T cells. Study-wide points: Naive CXCR3-positive cells had TRB CDR3s more hydrophobic than those of CXCR3-negative naive cells.

Germline lookup yields CDR1 LGHNT and CDR2 FRNRAP. This CDR3 region has 18 residues. Comments on this clonotype: What it recognizes is unknown.

TRB cDNA was prepared as libraries by UMI-labeled 5' RACE. No DNA is given; TCRdb re-called the 5' RACE reads and lists each CDR3 protein once. Its table records over 5,000 distinct CDR3 sequences. This TCR came from a human donor in good health. Some clones in this sample may be carry-over from other donors' samples. The chain combines TRBV12-5 with TRBJ2-1; TCRdb's D call of TRBD1 is untestable without DNA. The specimen was naive CXCR3+ CD8+ T cells from blood. As for subset: CD45RO-CCR7+CD27+CD95- naive CD8+ T cells expressing CXCR3 (TNR3+). The CDR3 spells CASGLVLSTGGTYNEQFF.